This section outlines one T cell receptor beta chain sequence together with its context. The specificity of this receptor is unknown. Per-base qualities were not stored, and no clone one base away is much larger. From the cysteine up to the phenylalanine, the CDR3 has a length of 14 residues. Left in the record is the CDR3 DNA by itself, 42 bases read in frame from the first base. Between the V and J ends, shortened by 2 bases and 1 base respectively, the junction contains 8 bases. Sequences MDHEN (CDR1) and SYDVKM (CDR2) are obtained from the germline V gene. To estimate absolute template abundance from read counts, synthetic TCR analog templates were spiked into each PCR. The immunoSEQ assay was used to amplify TCRbeta CDR3 regions from genomic DNA with bias-controlled V and J gene primers. Sequencing of rearranged TCRbeta segments was performed at approximately 20X coverage. The study's processing was this. Sequencing errors were corrected by clustering and CDR3s were annotated against IMGT to assign V, D and J genes. Only productive TCRbeta rearrangements were used in downstream analyses, excluding out-of-frame or stop-codon sequences. Clonality was calculated as one minus the Shannon entropy normalized by the log of the number of unique productive sequences. Clones differing between time points or between blood and tumor were identified using Fisher's exact test with Benjamini-Hochberg correction, with an adjusted p below 0.01 applied as the threshold. Drawn from immuneACCESS, this table holds only the in-frame rearrangements with V and J called that TCRdb kept. Clones are partly lost; checked studies trace under half to an unresolved V gene and leave the rest unexplained. D and trimming were read from the DNA, whereas the V and J calls and clone size are those reported in that table. Within this sample are more than 45,000 clones, with roughly 80% of them counted one time only. Jointly, the top ten make up roughly 8.8% of the sample.

In the paper's terms, the time point label means: peripheral blood 6 weeks after treatment start. The cohort included 25 to 30 patients with locally advanced or metastatic urothelial carcinoma who were treated at Memorial Sloan Kettering on a trial protocol. Peripheral blood mononuclear cells were collected pretreatment and during treatment, at between 1 and 8 total time points per patient. The Qiagen DNeasy Blood extraction kit was used to purify genomic DNA from total PBMCs and from tumor samples. PBMCs were collected pretreatment and during treatment and were isolated and stored as previously described. These data come from a study of PD-L1 blockade in urothelial cancer (dated by TCRdb to about 2017). General notes on the study: Every patient began therapy in 2014 and was given atezolizumab 1,200 mg intravenously every 3 weeks. In the same patients, whole exome sequencing and RNA sequencing of pretreatment tumors were performed in addition to TCR sequencing. Patients had an ECOG performance status of 0 or 1 and had received between 0 and 3 prior chemotherapy regimens. TCR sequencing covered pretreatment tumor samples and matched, serially collected peripheral blood taken before and after atezolizumab treatment. Eight or nine patients reached durable clinical benefit, while some 21 patients did not. Progression-free survival longer than 6 months counted as durable clinical benefit, and TCR features were additionally tested against both progression-free and overall survival. About 85% of the 29 patients were identified as males with urothelial cancer of bladder origin, and a prior smoking history was reported by 18 of 29 patients. Pretreatment blood TCR-seq was available for 30 or so patients, at least one posttreatment blood collection was obtained for 25 or so patients, and tumor TCR-seq was available for 25 or so patients. Blood samples were analyzed at two time points: 3 weeks after treatment start (second dose) and 6 weeks after treatment start. An exploratory multi-omic analysis was conducted of the somatic, immune and clinical correlates of response to PD-L1 blockade with atezolizumab in urothelial cancer. Blood samples yielded a median of around 150,000 T cells and approximately 83,000 unique TCRs, with median clonality roughly 0.084.

General findings and caveats noted by the study authors: Because of the small sample size (n = 29) and the many exploratory analyses performed, the results are intended to be regarded as hypothesis-generating. A pretreatment peripheral blood TCR clonality below the median was linked to improved progression-free and overall survival. Greater expansion of tumor-associated TCR clones in peripheral blood 3 weeks after the start of treatment was observed in patients with durable benefit (n of about 20, p = 0.022).

The source of this sequence is a man between 65 and 85 years old with urothelial cancer. The rearrangement combines TRBV28 with TRBJ1-1; a tentative D match to TRBD1 spans 5 bases. The sequencing here drew on PBMCs, taken around atezolizumab (anti-PD-L1) treatment. The CDR3 reads as follows: CASSLGGENTEAFF. The sequence in DNA is TGTGCCAGCAGTTTAGGGGGGGAGAACACTGAAGCTTTCTTT.